The clone carrying this TCR beta chain was recorded many times. This entry belongs to a study of shared clonotypes between healthy human individuals. The CDR3 totals 15 residues. CDR1 is SEHNR, CDR2 FQNEAQ, per germline (reference sequence). With 5 bases removed from V and 2 bases from J, the gap between germline ends came to 15 bases. Using immunoSEQ multiplex PCR, the repertoire was profiled, and TCRdb retains in-frame clones only, with some absent. This sample has some 89,000 clones, with around 67% found just once. This chain joins TRBV7-9 and TRBJ1-2; D call uncertain. Specimen: memory CD8+ T cells sorted from blood. Subset denoted: CD45RO+ cells pooled with CCR7-negative TemRA cells. The TCR originated in a man aged 25-45 years in good health. Here the CDR3 DNA reads TGTGCCAGCAGCCAAACCTCGGAACCCAACTATGGCTACACCTTC. Its translation is CASSQTSEPNYGYTF.